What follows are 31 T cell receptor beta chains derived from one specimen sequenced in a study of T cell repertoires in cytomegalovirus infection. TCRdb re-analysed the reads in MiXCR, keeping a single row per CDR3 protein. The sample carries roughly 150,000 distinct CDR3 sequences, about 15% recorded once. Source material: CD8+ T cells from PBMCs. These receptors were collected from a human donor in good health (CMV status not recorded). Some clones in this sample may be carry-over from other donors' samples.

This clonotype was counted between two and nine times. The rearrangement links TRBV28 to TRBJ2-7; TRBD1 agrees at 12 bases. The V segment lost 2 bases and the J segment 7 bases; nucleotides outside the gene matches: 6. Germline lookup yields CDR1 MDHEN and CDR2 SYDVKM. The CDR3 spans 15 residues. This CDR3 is CASSLGGDRGQEQYF. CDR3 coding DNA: TGTGCCAGCAGTTTAGGAGGGGACAGGGGGCAGGAGCAGTACTTC.

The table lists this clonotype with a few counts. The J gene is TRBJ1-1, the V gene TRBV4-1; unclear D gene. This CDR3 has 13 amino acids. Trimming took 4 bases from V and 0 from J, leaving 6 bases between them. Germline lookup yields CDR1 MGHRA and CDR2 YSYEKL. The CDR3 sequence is CASSRTLNTEAFF. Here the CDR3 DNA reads TGCGCCAGCAGCCGAACCTTGAACACTGAAGCTTTCTTT.

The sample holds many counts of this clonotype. CDR3 nucleotide sequence: TGTGCCAGCACACTGAGGGGGCCCGGCAAAAACATTCAGTACTTC. Its protein is CASTLRGPGKNIQYF. The V call is TRBV28, the J call TRBJ2-4; 7 bases are shared with TRBD1. The CDR3 spans 15 residues. Germline-derived CDR1 and CDR2 are MDHEN and SYDVKM. Trimming cost V 7 bases and J 3 bases; bases outside gene matches: 9.

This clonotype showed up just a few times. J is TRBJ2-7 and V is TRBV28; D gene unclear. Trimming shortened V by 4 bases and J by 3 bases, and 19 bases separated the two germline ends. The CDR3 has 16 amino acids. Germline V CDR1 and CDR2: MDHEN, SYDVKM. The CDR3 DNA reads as TGTGCCAGCAGTTCCTCATCGTCGGGTTGGGGCTACGAGCAGTACTTC. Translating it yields CASSSSSSGWGYEQYF.

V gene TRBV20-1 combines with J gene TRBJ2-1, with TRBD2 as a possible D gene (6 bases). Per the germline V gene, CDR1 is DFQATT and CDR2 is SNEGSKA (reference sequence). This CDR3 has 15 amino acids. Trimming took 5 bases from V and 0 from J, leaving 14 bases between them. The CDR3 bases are TGCAGTGCTGGAAATAGCGGAAGCTCCTACAATGAGCAGTTCTTC. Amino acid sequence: CSAGNSGSSYNEQFF.

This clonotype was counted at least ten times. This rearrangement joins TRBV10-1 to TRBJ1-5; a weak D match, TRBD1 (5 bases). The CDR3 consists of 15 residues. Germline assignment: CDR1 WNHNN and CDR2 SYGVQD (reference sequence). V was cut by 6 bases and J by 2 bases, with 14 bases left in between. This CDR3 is CASSTYMGGNQPQHF. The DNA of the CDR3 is TGCGCCAGCAGCACATACATGGGGGGCAATCAGCCCCAGCATTTT.

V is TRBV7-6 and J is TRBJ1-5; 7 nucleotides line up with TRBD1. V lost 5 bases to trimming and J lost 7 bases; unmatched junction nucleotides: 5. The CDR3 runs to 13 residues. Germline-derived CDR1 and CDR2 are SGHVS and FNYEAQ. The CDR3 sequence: CASSLTGYQPQHF. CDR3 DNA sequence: TGTGCCAGCAGCCTGACAGGGTACCAGCCCCAGCATTTT.

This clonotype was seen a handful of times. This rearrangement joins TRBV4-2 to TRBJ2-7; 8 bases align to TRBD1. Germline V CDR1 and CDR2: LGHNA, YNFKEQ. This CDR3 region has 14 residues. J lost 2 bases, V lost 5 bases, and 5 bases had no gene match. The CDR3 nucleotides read TGTGCCAGCAGCTCCCGGACAGGGACCTACGAGCAGTACTTC. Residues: CASSSRTGTYEQYF.

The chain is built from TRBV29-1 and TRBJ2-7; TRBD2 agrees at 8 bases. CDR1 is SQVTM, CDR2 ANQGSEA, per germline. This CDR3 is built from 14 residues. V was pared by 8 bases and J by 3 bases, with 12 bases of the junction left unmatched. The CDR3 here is CSFRPAGAYYEQYF. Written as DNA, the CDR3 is TGCAGCTTCCGACCAGCGGGAGCCTACTACGAGCAGTACTTC.

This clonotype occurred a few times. The CDR3 bases are TGTGCCAGCAGCTTAGGGGGCGGGGCGCCCCAGCATTTT. As protein: CASSLGGGAPQHF. This chain links TRBV7-2 with TRBJ1-5; weak D call: TRBD1 (5 bases). V shed 1 base and J shed 9 bases, with 10 bases lying between them. The CDR3 is 13 residues long. The germline gives CDR1 SGHTA, CDR2 FQGNSA. Together with reference TRBV7-2 and TRBJ1-5, the CDR3 gives the full variable domain: GAGVSQSPSNKVTEKGKDVELRCDPISGHTALYWYRQSLGQGLEFLIYFQGNSAPDKSGLPSDRFSAERTGGSVSTLTIQRTQQEDSAVYLCASSLGGGAPQHFGDGTRLSIL.

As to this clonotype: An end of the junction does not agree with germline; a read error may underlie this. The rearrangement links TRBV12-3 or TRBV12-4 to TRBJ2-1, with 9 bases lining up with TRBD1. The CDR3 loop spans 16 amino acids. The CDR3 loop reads CASSFQGDRAVGEKFF. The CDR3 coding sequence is TGTGCCAGCAGTTTCCAGGGGGACAGGGCCGTCGGTGAGAAGTTCTTC.

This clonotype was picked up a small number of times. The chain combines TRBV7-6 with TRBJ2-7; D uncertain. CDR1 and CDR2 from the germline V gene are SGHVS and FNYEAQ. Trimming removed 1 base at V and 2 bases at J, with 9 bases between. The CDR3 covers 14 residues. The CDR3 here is CASSLGTDPYEQYF. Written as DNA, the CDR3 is TGTGCCAGCAGCTTAGGTACGGACCCCTACGAGCAGTACTTC.

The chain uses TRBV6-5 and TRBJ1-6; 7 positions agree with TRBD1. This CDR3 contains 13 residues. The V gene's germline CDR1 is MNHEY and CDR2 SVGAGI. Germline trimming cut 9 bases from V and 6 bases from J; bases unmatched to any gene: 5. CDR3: CASFRGGNSPLHF. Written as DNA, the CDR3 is TGTGCCAGTTTCAGGGGGGGTAATTCACCCCTCCACTTT.

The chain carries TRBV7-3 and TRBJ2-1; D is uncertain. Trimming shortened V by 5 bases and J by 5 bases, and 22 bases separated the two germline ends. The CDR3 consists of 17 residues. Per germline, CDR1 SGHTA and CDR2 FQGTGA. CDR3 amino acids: CASSPYSRPRPNNEQFF. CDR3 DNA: TGTGCCAGCAGCCCCTACTCTAGACCGAGACCCAACAATGAGCAGTTCTTC.

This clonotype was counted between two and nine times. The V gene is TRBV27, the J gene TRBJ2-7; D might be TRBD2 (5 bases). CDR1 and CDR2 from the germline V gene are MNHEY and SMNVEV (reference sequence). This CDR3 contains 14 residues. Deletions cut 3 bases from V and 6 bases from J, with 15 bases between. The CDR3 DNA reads TGTGCCAGCAGTTTGTTAAGTCAACGGGGCGAGCAGTACTTC. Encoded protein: CASSLLSQRGEQYF.

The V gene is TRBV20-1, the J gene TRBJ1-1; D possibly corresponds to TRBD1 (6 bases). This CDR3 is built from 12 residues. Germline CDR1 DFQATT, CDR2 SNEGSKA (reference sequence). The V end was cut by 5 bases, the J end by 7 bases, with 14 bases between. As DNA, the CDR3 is TGCAGTGCTTACACAGGGAGGGGTGAAGCTTTCTTT. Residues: CSAYTGRGEAFF.

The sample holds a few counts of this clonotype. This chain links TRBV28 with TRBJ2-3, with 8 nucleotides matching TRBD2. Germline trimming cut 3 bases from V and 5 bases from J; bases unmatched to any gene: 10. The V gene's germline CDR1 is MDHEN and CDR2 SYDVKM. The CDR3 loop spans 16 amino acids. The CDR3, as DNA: TGTGCCAGCAGTTTCCCCCGGGGGGGAGGGGGAGATACGCAGTATTTT. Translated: CASSFPRGGGGDTQYF.

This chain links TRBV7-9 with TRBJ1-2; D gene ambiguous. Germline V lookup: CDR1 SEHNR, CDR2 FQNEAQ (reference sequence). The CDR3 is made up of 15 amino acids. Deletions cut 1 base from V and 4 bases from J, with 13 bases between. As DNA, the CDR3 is TGTGCCAGCAGCTTAGACAGCGGGTCTTTCTATGGCTACACCTTC. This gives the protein CASSLDSGSFYGYTF.

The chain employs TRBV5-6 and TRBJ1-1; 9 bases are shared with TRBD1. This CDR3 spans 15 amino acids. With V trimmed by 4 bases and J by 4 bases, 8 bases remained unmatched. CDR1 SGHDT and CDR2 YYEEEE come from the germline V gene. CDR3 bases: TGTGCCAGCAGCGCCGGGACAGGGTTTACCACTGAAGCTTTCTTT. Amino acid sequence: CASSAGTGFTTEAFF. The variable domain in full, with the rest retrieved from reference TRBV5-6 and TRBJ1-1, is DAGVTQSPTHLIKTRGQQVTLRCSPKSGHDTVSWYQQALGQGPQFIFQYYEEEERQRGNFPDRFSGHQFPNYSSELNVNALLLGDSALYLCASSAGTGFTTEAFFGQGTRLTVV.

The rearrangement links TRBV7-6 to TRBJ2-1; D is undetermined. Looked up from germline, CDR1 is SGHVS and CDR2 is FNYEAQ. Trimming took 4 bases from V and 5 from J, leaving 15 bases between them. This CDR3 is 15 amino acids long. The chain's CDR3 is CASSSGVSTNNEQFF. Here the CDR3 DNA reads TGTGCCAGCAGCTCCGGTGTCTCAACGAACAATGAGCAGTTCTTC.

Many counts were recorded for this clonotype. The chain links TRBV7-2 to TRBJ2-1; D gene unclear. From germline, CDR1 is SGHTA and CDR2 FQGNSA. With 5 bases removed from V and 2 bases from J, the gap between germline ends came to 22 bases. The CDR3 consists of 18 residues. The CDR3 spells CASSPGRVRELTYNEQFF. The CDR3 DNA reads TGTGCCAGCAGCCCAGGACGGGTTAGGGAACTTACCTACAATGAGCAGTTCTTC.

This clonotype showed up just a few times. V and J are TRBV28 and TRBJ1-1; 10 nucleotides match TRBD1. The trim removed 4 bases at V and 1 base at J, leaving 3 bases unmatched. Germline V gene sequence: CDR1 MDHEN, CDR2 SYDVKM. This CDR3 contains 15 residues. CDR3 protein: CASSSGTGENTEAFF. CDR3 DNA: TGTGCCAGCAGTTCCGGGACAGGGGAGAACACTGAAGCTTTCTTT.

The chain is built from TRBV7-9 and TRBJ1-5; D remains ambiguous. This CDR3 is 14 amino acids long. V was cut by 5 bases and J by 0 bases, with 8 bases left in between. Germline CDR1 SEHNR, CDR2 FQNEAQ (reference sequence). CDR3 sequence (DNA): TGTGCCAGCAGCCCCCCATATAGCAATCAGCCCCAGCATTTT. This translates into CASSPPYSNQPQHF.

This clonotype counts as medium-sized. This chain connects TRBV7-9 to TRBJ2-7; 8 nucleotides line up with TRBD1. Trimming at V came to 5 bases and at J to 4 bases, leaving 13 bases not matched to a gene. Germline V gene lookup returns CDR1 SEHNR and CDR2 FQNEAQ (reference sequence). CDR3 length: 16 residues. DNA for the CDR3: TGTGCCAGCAGCGCAGCCGGCGGACAGGGAAGGTACGAGCAGTACTTC. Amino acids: CASSAAGGQGRYEQYF. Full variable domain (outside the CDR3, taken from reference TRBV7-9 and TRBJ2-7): DTGVSQNPRHKITKRGQNVTFRCDPISEHNRLYWYRQTLGQGPEFLTYFQNEAQLEKSRLLSDRFSAERPKGSFSTLEIQRTEQGDSAMYLCASSAAGGQGRYEQYFGPGTRLTVT.

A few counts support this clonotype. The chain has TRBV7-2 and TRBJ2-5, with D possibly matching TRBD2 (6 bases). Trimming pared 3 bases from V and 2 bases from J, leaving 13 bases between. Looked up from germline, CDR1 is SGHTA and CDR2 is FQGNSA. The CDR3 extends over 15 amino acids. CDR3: CASSFTRGRQETQYF. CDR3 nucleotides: TGTGCCAGCAGCTTTACGCGGGGTAGACAAGAGACCCAGTACTTC. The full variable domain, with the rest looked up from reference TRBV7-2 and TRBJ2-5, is GAGVSQSPSNKVTEKGKDVELRCDPISGHTALYWYRQSLGQGLEFLIYFQGNSAPDKSGLPSDRFSAERTGGSVSTLTIQRTQQEDSAVYLCASSFTRGRQETQYFGPGTRLLVL.

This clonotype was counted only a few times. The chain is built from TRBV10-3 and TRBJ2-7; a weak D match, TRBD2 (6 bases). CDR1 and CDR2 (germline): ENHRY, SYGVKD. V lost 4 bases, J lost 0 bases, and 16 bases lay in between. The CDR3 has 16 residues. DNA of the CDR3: TGTGCCATCAGTGCGGCCAGCGGGCGATACTCCTACGAGCAGTACTTC. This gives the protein CAISAASGRYSYEQYF.

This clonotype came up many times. CDR3 sequence (DNA): TGTGCCAGCAGCCCCCCTGCTAGCACAGATACGCAGTATTTT. Its translation: CASSPPASTDTQYF. The chain joins TRBV7-2 to TRBJ2-3; D is ambiguous. Trimming took 5 bases from V and 0 from J, leaving 9 bases between them. Germline V CDR1 and CDR2: SGHTA, FQGNSA. The CDR3 consists of 14 residues.

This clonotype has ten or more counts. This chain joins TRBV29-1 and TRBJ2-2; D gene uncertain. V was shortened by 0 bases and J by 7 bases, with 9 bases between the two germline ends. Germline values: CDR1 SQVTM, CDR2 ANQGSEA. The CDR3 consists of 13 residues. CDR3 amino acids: CSVEDLEYGELFF. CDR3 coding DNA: TGCAGCGTTGAAGACTTAGAGTACGGGGAGCTGTTTTTT.

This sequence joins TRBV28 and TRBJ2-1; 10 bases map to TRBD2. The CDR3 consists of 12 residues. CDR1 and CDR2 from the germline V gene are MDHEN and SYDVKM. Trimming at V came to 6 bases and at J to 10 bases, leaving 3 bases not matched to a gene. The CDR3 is CASSPGLAEQFF. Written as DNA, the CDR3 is TGTGCCAGCAGCCCGGGACTAGCGGAGCAGTTCTTC.

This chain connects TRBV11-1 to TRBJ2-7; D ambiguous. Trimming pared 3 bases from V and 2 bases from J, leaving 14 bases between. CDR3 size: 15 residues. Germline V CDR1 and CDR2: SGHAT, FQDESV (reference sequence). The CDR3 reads CASSFNPAETYEQYF. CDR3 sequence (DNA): TGTGCCAGCAGCTTTAACCCCGCAGAGACCTACGAGCAGTACTTC.

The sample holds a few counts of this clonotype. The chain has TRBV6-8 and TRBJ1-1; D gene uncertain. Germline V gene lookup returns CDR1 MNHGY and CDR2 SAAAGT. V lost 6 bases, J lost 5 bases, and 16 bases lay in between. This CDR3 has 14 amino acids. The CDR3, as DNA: TGTGCCAGCAGCTTCGTGTCTGGGAGAACTGAAGCTTTCTTT. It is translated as CASSFVSGRTEAFF.